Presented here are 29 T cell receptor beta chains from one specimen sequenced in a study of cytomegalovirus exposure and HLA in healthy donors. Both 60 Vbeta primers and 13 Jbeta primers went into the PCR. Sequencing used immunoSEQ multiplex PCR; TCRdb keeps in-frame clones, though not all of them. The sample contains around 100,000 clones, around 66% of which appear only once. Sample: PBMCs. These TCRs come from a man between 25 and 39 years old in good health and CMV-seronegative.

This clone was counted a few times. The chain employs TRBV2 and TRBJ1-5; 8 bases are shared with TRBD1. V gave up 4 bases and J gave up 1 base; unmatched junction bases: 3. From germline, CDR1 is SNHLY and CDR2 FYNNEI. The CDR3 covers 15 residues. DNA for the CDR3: TGTGCCAGCAGTGGGACAGGGAAAAGCAATCAGCCCCAGCATTTT. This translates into CASSGTGKSNQPQHF.

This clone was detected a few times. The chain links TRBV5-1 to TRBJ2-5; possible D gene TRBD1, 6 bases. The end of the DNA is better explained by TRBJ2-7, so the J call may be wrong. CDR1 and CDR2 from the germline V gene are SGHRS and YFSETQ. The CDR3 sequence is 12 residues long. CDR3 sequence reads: CASSRDNYEQYF. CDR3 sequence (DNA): TGCGCCAGCAGCAGGGACAACTACGAGCAGTACTTC.

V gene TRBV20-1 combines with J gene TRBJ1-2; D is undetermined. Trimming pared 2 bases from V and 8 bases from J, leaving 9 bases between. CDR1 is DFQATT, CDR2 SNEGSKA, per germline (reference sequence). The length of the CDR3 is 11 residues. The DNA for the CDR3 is TGCAGTGCTAGAATCCTAGGCGGCTACACCTTC. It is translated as CSARILGGYTF.

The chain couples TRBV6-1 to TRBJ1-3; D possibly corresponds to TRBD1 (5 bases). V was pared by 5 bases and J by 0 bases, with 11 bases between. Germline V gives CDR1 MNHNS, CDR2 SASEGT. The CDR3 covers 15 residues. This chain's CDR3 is CASSRTLSSGNTIYF. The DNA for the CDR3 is TGTGCCAGCAGTCGGACACTCAGCTCTGGAAACACCATATATTTT.

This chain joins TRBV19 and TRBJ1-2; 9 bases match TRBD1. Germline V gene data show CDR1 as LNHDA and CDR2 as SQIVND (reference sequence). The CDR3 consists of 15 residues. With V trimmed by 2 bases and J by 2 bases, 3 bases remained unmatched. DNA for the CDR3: TGTGCCAGTAGTATAAGAACAGGGGGCAACTATGGCTACACCTTC. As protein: CASSIRTGGNYGYTF.

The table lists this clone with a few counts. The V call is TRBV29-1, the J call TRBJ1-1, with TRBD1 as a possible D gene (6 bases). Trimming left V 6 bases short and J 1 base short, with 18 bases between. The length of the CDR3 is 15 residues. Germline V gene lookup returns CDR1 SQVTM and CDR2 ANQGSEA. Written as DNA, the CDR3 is TGCAGCGTGGCCATGGGGGCGCCGGCGAACACTGAAGCTTTCTTT. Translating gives CSVAMGAPANTEAFF.

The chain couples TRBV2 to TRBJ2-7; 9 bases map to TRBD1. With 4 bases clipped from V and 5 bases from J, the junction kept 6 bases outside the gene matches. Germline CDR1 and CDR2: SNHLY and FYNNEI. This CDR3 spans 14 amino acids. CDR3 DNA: TGTGCCAGCAGTGGGGACAGGGCGGTCAACGAGCAGTACTTC. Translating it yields CASSGDRAVNEQYF.

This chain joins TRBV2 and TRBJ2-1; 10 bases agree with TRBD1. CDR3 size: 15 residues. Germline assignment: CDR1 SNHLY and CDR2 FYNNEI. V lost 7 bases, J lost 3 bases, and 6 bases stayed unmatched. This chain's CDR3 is CASTDGQGVYNEQFF. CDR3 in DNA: TGTGCCAGCACCGACGGACAGGGGGTCTACAATGAGCAGTTCTTC.

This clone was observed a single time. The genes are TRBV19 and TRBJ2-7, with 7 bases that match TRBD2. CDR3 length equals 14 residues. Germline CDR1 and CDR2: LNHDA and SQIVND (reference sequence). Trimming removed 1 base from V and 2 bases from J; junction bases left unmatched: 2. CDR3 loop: CASSIVAGAYEQYF. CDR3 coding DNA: TGTGCCAGTAGTATAGTGGCGGGAGCCTACGAGCAGTACTTC.

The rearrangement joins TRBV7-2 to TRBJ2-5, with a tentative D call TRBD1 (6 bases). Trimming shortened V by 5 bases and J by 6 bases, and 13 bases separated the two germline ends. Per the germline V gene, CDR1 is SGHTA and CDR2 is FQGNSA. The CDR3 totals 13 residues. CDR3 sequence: CASSLDQGKTQYF. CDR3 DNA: TGTGCCAGCAGCCTCGACCAGGGGAAGACCCAGTACTTC. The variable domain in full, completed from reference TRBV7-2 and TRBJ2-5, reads GAGVSQSPSNKVTEKGKDVELRCDPISGHTALYWYRQSLGQGLEFLIYFQGNSAPDKSGLPSDRFSAERTGGSVSTLTIQRTQQEDSAVYLCASSLDQGKTQYFGPGTRLLVL.

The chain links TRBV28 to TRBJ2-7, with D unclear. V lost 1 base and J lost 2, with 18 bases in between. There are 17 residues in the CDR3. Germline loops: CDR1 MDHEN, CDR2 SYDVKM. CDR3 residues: CASSLFPRRQVAYEQYF. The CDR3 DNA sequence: TGTGCCAGCAGTTTATTCCCCCGACGTCAGGTTGCCTACGAGCAGTACTTC.

The CDR3 loop is CASSTEPRQGITKNIQYF. Written as DNA, the CDR3 is TGTGCCAGTAGTACCGAACCAAGACAGGGGATAACCAAAAACATTCAGTACTTC. This rearrangement joins TRBV19 to TRBJ2-4; 8 bases are shared with TRBD1. Germline V gene data show CDR1 as LNHDA and CDR2 as SQIVND (reference sequence). The CDR3 is 18 amino acids. After removal of 4 bases from V and 2 bases from J, the junction contained 13 bases not matched to a gene.

The CDR3 sequence is CASSSYRVRHGYTF. CDR3 in DNA: TGTGCCAGCAGCTCCTACAGGGTACGTCATGGCTACACCTTC. The chain uses TRBV7-2 and TRBJ1-2; D may be TRBD1 (6 bases). The V and J ends lost 4 bases and 6 bases respectively, with 15 bases between them. Germline V gene data show CDR1 as SGHTA and CDR2 as FQGNSA. CDR3 length equals 14 residues.

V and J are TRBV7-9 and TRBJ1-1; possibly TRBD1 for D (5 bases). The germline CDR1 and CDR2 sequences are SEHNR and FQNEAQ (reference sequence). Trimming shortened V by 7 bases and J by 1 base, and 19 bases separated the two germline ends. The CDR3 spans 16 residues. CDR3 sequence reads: CASTSRTGGGNTEAFF. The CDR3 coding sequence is TGTGCCAGCACCTCTCGTACCGGGGGGGGGAACACTGAAGCTTTCTTT.

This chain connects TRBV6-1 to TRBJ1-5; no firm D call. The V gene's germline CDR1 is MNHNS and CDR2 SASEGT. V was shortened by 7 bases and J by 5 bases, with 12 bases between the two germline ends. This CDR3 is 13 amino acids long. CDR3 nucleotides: TGTGCCAGCATGCGAGGTGCAGATCAGCCCCAGCATTTT. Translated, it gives CASMRGADQPQHF.

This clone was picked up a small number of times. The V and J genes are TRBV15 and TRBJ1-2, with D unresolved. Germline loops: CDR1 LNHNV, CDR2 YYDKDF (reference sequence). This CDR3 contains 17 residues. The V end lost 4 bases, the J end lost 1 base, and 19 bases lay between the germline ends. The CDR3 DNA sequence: TGTGCCACCAGCACCCCGGGAGCGGTCGAATATAACTATGGCTACACCTTC. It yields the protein CATSTPGAVEYNYGYTF.

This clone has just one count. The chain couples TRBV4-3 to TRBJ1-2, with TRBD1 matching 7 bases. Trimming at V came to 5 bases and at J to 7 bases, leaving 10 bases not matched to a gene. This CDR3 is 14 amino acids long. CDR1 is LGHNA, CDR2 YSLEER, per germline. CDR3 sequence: CASSSGQFVGGYTF. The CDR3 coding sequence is TGCGCCAGCAGCTCGGGACAGTTTGTAGGTGGCTACACCTTC.

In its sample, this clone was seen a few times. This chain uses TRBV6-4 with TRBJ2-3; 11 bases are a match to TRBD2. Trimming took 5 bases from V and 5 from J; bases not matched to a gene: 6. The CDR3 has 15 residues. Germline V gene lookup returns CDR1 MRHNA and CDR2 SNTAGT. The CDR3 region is CASSKLAGDRDTQYF. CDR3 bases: TGTGCCAGCAGTAAACTAGCGGGAGATAGAGATACGCAGTATTTT.

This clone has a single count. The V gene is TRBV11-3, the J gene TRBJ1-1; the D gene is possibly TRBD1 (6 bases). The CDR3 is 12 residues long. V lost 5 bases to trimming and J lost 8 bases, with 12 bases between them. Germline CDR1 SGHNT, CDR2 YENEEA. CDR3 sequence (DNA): TGTGCCAGCAGCAACCTACAGGGAGAAGCTTTCTTT. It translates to CASSNLQGEAFF.

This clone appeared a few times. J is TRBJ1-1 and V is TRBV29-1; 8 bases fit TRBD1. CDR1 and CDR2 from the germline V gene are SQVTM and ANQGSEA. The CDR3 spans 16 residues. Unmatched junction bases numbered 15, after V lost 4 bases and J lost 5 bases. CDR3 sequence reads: CSVAPLIGTGGTEAFF. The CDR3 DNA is TGCAGCGTTGCTCCTCTCATAGGAACAGGGGGGACTGAAGCTTTCTTT.

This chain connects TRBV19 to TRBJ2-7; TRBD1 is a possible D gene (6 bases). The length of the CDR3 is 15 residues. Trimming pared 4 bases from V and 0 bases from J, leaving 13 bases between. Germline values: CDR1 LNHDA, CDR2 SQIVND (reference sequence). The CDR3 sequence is CASSTPGQRSYEQYF. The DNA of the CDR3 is TGTGCCAGTAGTACTCCTGGACAGCGCTCCTACGAGCAGTACTTC.

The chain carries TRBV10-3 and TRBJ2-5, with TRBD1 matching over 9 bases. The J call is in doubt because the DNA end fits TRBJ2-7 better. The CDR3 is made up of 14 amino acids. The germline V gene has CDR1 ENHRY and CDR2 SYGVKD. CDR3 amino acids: CAITPGTGYTEQYF. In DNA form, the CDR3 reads TGTGCCATCACCCCCGGGACAGGGTACACCGAGCAGTACTTC.

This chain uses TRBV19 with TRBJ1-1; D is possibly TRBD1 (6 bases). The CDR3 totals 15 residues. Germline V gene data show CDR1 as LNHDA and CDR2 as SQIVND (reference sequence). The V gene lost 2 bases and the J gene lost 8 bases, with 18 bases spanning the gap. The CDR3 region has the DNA TGTGCCAGTAGTATAAACCCCTGGCAGGGGCACGAAGCTTTCTTT. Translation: CASSINPWQGHEAFF. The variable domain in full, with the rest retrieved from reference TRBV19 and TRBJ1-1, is DGGITQSPKYLFRKEGQNVTLSCEQNLNHDAMYWYRQDPGQGLRLIYYSQIVNDFQKGDIAEGYSVSREKKESFPLTVTSAQKNPTAFYLCASSINPWQGHEAFFGQGTRLTVV.

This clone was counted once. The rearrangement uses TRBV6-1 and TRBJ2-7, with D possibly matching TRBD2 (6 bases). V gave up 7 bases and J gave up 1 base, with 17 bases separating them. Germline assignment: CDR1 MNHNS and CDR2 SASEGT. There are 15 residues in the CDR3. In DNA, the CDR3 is TGTGCCAGCACCCTTGTGGTTGGGGGGTCCTACGAGCAGTACTTC. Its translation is CASTLVVGGSYEQYF.

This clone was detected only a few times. CDR3 DNA: TGTGCCAGTAGTATGCACAGAGGGGGTCAGCCCCAGCATTTT. Its protein is CASSMHRGGQPQHF. V usage is TRBV19 and J usage is TRBJ1-5, with D maybe TRBD1 (6 bases). The ends were cut back, 3 bases at V and 6 bases at J, with 12 bases in the middle. The CDR3 sequence is 14 residues long. In germline, CDR1 is LNHDA, CDR2 SQIVND (reference sequence).

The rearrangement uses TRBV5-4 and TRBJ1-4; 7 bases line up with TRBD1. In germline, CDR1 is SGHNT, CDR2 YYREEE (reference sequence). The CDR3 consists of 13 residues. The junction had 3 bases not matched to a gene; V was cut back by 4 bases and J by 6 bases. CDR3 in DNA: TGTGCCAGCAGCCTACAGGGGTATGAAAAACTGTTTTTT. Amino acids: CASSLQGYEKLFF.

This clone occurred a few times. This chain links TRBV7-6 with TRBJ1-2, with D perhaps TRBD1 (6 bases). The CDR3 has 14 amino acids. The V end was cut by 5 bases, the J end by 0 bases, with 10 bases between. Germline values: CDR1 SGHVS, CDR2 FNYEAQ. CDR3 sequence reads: CASSPRDTNYGYTF. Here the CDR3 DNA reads TGTGCCAGCAGCCCCCGGGACACTAACTATGGCTACACCTTC.

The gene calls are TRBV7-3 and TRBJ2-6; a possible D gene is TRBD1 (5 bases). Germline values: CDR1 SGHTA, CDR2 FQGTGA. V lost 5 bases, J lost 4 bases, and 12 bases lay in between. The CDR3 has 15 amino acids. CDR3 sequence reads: CASSLGVVGANVLTF. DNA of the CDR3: TGTGCCAGCAGCCTAGGGGTGGTAGGGGCCAACGTCCTGACTTTC.

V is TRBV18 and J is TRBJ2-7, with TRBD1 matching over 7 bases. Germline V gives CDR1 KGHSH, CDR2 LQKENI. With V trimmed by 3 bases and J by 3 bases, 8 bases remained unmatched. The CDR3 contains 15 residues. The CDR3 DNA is TGTGCCAGCTCACCCGAGGACAGGCTTCACTACGAGCAGTACTTC. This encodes CASSPEDRLHYEQYF.